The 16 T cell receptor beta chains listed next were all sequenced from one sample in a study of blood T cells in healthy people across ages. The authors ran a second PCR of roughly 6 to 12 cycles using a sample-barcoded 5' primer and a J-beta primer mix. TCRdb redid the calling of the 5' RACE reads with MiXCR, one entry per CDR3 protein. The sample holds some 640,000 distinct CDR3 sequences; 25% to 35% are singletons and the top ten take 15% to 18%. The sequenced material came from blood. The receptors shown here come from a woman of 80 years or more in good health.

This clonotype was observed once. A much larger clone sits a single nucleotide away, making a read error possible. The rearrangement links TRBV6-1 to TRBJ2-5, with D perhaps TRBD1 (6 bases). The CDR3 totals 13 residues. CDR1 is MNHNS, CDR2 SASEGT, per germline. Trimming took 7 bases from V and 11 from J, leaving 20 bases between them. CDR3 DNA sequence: TGTGCCAGCATCCACAGGGCAAGTTTCGGGCAGTACTTC. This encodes CASIHRASFGQYF.

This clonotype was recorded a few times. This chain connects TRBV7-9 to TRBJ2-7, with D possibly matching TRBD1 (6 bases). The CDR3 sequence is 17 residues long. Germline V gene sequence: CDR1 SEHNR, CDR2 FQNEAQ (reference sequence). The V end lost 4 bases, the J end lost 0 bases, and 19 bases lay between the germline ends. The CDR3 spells CASSWGAATGSSYEQYF. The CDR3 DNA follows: TGTGCCAGCAGCTGGGGTGCTGCGACAGGTAGCTCCTACGAGCAGTACTTC. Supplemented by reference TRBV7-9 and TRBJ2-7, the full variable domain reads DTGVSQNPRHKITKRGQNVTFRCDPISEHNRLYWYRQTLGQGPEFLTYFQNEAQLEKSRLLSDRFSAERPKGSFSTLEIQRTEQGDSAMYLCASSWGAATGSSYEQYFGPGTRLTVT.

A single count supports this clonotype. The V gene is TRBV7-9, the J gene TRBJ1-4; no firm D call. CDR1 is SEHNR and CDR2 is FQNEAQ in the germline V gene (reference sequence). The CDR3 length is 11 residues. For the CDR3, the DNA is TGTACTAGCAGCGATGATGAAAAACTGTTTTTT. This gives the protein CTSSDDEKLFF.

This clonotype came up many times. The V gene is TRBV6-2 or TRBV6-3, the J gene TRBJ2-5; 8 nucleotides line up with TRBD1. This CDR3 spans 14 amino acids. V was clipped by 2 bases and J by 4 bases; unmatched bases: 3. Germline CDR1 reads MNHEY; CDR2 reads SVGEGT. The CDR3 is CASSYRQGRETQYF. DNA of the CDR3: TGTGCCAGCAGTTACCGACAGGGGAGAGAGACCCAGTACTTC.

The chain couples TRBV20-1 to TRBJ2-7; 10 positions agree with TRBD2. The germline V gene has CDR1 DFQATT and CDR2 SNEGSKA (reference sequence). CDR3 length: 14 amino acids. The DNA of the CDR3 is TGCAGCCCCCAACGGACTAGCGGTAACAATGAGCAGTACTTC. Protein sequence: CSPQRTSGNNEQYF.

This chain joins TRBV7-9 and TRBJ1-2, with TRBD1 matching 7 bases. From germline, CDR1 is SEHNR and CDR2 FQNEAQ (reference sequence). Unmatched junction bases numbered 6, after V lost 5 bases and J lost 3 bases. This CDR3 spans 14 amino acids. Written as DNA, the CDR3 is TGTGCCAGCAGCGTAGACAGGGCCCACTATGGCTACACCTTC. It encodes CASSVDRAHYGYTF.

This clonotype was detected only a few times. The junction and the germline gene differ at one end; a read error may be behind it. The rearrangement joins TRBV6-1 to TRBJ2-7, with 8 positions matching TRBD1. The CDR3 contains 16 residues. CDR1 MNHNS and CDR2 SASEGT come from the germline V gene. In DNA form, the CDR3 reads TGTGCCAGCACTGAACGCGACAGGGGTGGCTCCTACGAGCAGTACTTC. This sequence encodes CASTERDRGGSYEQYF.

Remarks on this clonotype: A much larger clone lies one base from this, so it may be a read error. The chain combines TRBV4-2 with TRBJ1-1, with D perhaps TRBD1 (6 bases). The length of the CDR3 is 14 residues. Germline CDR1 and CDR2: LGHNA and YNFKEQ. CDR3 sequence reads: CTSSRTGKDTEAFF. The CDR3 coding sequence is TGTACCAGCAGCCGAACAGGGAAGGACACTGAAGCTTTCTTT.

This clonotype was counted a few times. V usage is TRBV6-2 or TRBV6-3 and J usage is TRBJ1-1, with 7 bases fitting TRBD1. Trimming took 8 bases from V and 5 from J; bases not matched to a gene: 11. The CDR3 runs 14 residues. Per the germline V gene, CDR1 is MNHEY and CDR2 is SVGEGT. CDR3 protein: CASQAGRGNTEAFF. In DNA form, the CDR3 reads TGTGCCAGCCAGGCGGGCAGGGGGAATACTGAAGCTTTCTTT.

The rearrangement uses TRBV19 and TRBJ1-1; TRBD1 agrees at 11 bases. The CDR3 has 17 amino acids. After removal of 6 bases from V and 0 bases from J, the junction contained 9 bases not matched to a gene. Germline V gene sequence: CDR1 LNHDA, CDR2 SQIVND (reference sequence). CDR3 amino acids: CASSKPDRGPMNTEAFF. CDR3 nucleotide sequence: TGTGCCAGTAGCAAACCGGACAGGGGGCCCATGAACACTGAAGCTTTCTTT.

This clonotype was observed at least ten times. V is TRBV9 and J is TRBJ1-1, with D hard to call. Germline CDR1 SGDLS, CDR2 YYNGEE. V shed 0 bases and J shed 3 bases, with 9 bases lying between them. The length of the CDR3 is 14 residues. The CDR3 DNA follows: TGTGCCAGCAGCGTAGATAAGAGCTACACTGAAGCTTTCTTT. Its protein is CASSVDKSYTEAFF.

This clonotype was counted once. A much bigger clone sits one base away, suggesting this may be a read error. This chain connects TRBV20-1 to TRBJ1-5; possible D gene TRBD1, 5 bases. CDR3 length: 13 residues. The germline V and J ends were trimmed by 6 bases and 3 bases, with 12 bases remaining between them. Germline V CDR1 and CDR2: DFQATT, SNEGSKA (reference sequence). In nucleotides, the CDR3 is TGCAGTGCAACGAGACAGAACAATCAGCCCCAGCATTTT. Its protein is CSATRQNNQPQHF.

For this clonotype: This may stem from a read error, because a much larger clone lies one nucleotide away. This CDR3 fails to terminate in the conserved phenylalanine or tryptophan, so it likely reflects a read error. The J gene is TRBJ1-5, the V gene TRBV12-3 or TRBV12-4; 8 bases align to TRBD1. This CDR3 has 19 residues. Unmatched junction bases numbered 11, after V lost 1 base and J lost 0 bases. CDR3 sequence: CASSLGPQTGAYSNQPQHL. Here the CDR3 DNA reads TGTGCCAGCAGTTTAGGCCCCCAGACAGGGGCATATAGCAATCAGCCCCAGCATCTT.

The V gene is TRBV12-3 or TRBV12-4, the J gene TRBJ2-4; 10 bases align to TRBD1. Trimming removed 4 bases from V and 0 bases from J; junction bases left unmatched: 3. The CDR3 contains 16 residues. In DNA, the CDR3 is TGTGCCAGCAGTTCGACAGGGGGCCGAGCCAAAAACATTCAGTACTTC. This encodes CASSSTGGRAKNIQYF.

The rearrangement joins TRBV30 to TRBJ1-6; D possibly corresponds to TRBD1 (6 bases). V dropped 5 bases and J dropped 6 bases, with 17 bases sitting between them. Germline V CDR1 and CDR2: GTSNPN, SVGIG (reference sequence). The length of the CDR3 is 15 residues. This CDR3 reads CAWVVNGQRNSPLHF. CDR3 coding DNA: TGTGCCTGGGTGGTGAATGGACAGCGTAATTCACCCCTCCACTTT.

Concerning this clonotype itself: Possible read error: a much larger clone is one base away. CDR3 nucleotide sequence: TGCAGTGCTAGAGCTCAGGGACAGCACCATGGCTACACCTTC. Protein product: CSARAQGQHHGYTF. V is TRBV20-1 and J is TRBJ1-2, with 7 positions matching TRBD1. The junction had 8 bases not matched to a gene; V was cut back by 1 base and J by 6 bases. The CDR3 has 14 amino acids. The germline V gene encodes CDR1 DFQATT and CDR2 SNEGSKA (reference sequence).